These 16 T cell receptor beta chains were all obtained from the same sample, sequenced in a study of cytomegalovirus exposure and HLA in healthy donors. PCR was performed using 60 Vbeta and 13 Jbeta primers. Method: immunoSEQ multiplex PCR; TCRdb's copy keeps in-frame clones and lacks some. The sample holds under 200,000 clones; 65% to 90% are singletons and the top ten take nearly 2%. The sequenced material came from PBMCs. The receptors were gathered from a woman aged 18-30 years in good health and CMV-seronegative.

The chain combines TRBV19 with TRBJ1-1, with 7 bases fitting TRBD1. Unmatched junction bases numbered 8, after V lost 1 base and J lost 6 bases. This CDR3 spans 15 amino acids. The germline V gene has CDR1 LNHDA and CDR2 SQIVND (reference sequence). This CDR3 reads CASSIGGRGVPEAFF. CDR3 coding DNA: TGTGCCAGTAGTATAGGGGGCAGGGGGGTCCCTGAAGCTTTCTTT.

The chain carries TRBV2 and TRBJ2-3; perhaps TRBD2 as D (5 bases). This CDR3 has 13 amino acids. CDR1 is SNHLY, CDR2 FYNNEI, per germline. Trimming shortened V by 6 bases and J by 7 bases, and 14 bases separated the two germline ends. In DNA form, the CDR3 reads TGTGCCAGCAGGGAGGACCTCCCCCATACGCAGTATTTT. Protein product: CASREDLPHTQYF.

The V call is TRBV5-6, the J call TRBJ2-5; 14 nucleotides line up with TRBD2. The V and J ends lost 0 bases and 0 bases, in that order; junction bases with no gene match: 1. Germline V CDR1 and CDR2: SGHDT, YYEEEE. The length of the CDR3 is 17 residues. CDR3 bases: TGTGCCAGCAGCTTGGGGACTAGCGGGGGGTACCAAGAGACCCAGTACTTC. Translated, it gives CASSLGTSGGYQETQYF.

CDR3 nucleotides: TGTGCCAGCAAGGCACAGGGAGTGAACATTCAGTACTTC. It encodes CASKAQGVNIQYF. The V call is TRBV28, the J call TRBJ2-4, with D perhaps matching TRBD1 (6 bases). CDR3 length: 13 residues. V was pared by 7 bases and J by 7 bases, with 14 bases between. Germline V gene lookup returns CDR1 MDHEN and CDR2 SYDVKM.

J is TRBJ2-5 and V is TRBV30, with a tentative D call TRBD2 (6 bases). Germline V gene sequence: CDR1 GTSNPN, CDR2 SVGIG (reference sequence). The germline V and J ends were trimmed by 3 bases and 11 bases, with 16 bases remaining between them. The CDR3 totals 12 residues. CDR3 DNA sequence: TGTGCCTGGAGCATGGACTACGCAGAGCAGTACTTC. Translation gives CAWSMDYAEQYF.

Here the CDR3 reads CAWSAGSFLGYTF. DNA of the CDR3: TGTGCCTGGAGTGCCGGGTCCTTCTTAGGCTACACCTTC. The V and J genes are TRBV30 and TRBJ1-2; D unresolved. V was shortened by 1 base and J by 8 bases, with 14 bases between the two germline ends. From germline, CDR1 is GTSNPN and CDR2 SVGIG (reference sequence). The CDR3 is made up of 13 amino acids.

The chain recombines TRBV28 with TRBJ1-2, with a possible D match to TRBD1 (5 bases). CDR1 and CDR2 (germline): MDHEN, SYDVKM. Trimming pared 7 bases from V and 1 base from J, leaving 16 bases between. The CDR3 contains 15 residues. The CDR3 is CASTPSGDVNYGYTF. The DNA for the CDR3 is TGTGCCAGCACCCCTTCGGGGGACGTTAACTATGGCTACACCTTC.

The chain combines TRBV6-1 with TRBJ2-5; a possible D gene is TRBD2 (5 bases). V was cut by 0 bases and J by 5 bases, with 13 bases left in between. Germline CDR1 reads MNHNS; CDR2 reads SASEGT. The CDR3 spans 15 residues. Here the CDR3 DNA reads TGTGCCAGCAGTGAAGCTCTCGGACTCTGGGAGACCCAGTACTTC. This encodes CASSEALGLWETQYF.

Concerning this clone: The junction does not match germline at one end; this may be a read error. This chain connects TRBV30 to TRBJ2-7, with 11 bases lining up with TRBD1. The CDR3 covers 13 residues. Germline lookup yields CDR1 GTSNPN and CDR2 SVGIG (reference sequence). The CDR3 sequence: CAWSSGTGGHLGF. The CDR3 bases are TGTGCCTGGAGTTCCGGGACAGGGGGACATCTGGGGTTC.

This chain uses TRBV30 with TRBJ1-3, with no clear D. Germline loops: CDR1 GTSNPN, CDR2 SVGIG (reference sequence). With 3 bases removed from V and 2 bases from J, the gap between germline ends came to 11 bases. This CDR3 has 14 amino acids. CDR3 nucleotides: TGTGCCTGGAGACCCTTGGGCACTGGAAACACCATATATTTT. It codes for CAWRPLGTGNTIYF.

The chain is built from TRBV7-9 and TRBJ1-1, with 8 bases matching TRBD1. The CDR3 spans 18 residues. Trimming cost V 3 bases and J 2 bases; bases outside gene matches: 14. Germline CDR1 SEHNR, CDR2 FQNEAQ (reference sequence). The CDR3 bases are TGTGCCAGCAGCTTCGAAGGACAGGGCTTTTCCCTTAACACTGAAGCTTTCTTT. Residues: CASSFEGQGFSLNTEAFF.

The V and J genes are TRBV4-1 and TRBJ2-7, with a tentative D call TRBD2 (5 bases). V was trimmed by 2 bases and J by 10 bases, leaving 24 bases between them. The CDR3 sequence is 16 residues long. Germline V lookup: CDR1 MGHRA, CDR2 YSYEKL. The CDR3 nucleotides read TGCGCCAGCAGCCAACCTGCGAGAGACGCTAGCCACTCTCAGTACTTC. It specifies CASSQPARDASHSQYF.

V is TRBV18 and J is TRBJ2-3, with 7 nucleotides matching TRBD1. The ends lost 4 bases at V and 3 bases at J; junction bases unmatched: 1. Germline CDR1 is KGHSH and CDR2 is LQKENI. The CDR3 is made up of 13 amino acids. This CDR3 is CASSLGQTDTQYF. The CDR3 nucleotides read TGTGCCAGCTCACTGGGACAGACAGATACGCAGTATTTT.

This rearrangement joins TRBV4-1 to TRBJ2-1; perhaps TRBD2 as D (6 bases). Germline-derived CDR1 and CDR2 are MGHRA and YSYEKL. Trimming took off 1 base at V and 8 bases at J, with 15 bases between the two ends. The CDR3 is 15 amino acids. The CDR3 sequence: CASSQGSRDSHEQFF. In nucleotides, the CDR3 is TGCGCCAGCAGCCAAGGGTCCCGGGACTCCCATGAGCAGTTCTTC.

The chain recombines TRBV28 with TRBJ2-3; 7 nucleotides agree with TRBD2. The germline gives CDR1 MDHEN, CDR2 SYDVKM. V lost 5 bases and J lost 2; bases outside the gene matches: 10. The CDR3 is 16 amino acids. CDR3 in DNA: TGTGCCAGCAGTGGGACGGATGCGGGGGACACAGATACGCAGTATTTT. Encoded protein: CASSGTDAGDTDTQYF.

The CDR3 nucleotides are TGTGCCACTACTCCCGGGACAGGGATGCCCAAAAACATTCAGTACTTC. Protein sequence: CATTPGTGMPKNIQYF. V and J are TRBV28 and TRBJ2-4, with TRBD1 matching over 9 bases. CDR3 size: 16 residues. CDR1 and CDR2 from the germline V gene are MDHEN and SYDVKM. V lost 10 bases and J lost 2; bases outside the gene matches: 12.